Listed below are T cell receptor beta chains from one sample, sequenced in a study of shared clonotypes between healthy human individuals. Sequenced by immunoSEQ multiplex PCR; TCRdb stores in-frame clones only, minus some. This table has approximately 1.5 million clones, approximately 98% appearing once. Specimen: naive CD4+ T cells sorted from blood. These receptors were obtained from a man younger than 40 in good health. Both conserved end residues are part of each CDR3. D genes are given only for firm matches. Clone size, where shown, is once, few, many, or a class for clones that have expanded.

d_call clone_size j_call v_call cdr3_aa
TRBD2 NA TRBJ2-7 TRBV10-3 CAGRSSGSYEQYF
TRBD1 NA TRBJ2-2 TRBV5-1 CASRRSGTGHTGELFF
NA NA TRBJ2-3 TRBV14 CASSQDLLSDTQYF
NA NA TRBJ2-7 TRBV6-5 CASMRGGPYYEQYF
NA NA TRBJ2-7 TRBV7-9 CASSPRYEQYF
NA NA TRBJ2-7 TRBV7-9 CASSLVREQYF
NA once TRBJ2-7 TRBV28 CASSFLTEARVSYF
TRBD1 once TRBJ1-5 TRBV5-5 CASSSQGDGQPQHF
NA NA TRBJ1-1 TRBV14 CASSHSRNTEAFF
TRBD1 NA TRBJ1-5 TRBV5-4 CASSPGTGNQPQHF
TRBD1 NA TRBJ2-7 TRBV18 CASSPTTGDYEQYF
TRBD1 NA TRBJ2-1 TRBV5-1 CASSVGQDWNEQFF
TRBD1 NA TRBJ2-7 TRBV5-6 CASRQAGGSYEQYF
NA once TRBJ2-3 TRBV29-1 CSGGADTQYF
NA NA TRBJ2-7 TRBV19 CASTPTDSYEQYF
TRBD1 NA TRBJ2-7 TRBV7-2 CASSRDRASYEQYF
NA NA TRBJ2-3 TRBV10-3 CAISESGGPSGADTQYF
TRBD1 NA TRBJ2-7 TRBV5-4 CASSRDRAYEQYF
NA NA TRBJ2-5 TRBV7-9 CASSLVLPVETQYF
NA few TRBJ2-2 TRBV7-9 CASSYGPSNTGELFF
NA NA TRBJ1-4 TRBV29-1 CSVEETAESGKLFF
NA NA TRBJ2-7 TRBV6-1 CASSLTGWYSYEQYF
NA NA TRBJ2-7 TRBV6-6 CASSTKQVTYEQYF
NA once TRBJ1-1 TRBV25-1 CASSDSATTEAFF
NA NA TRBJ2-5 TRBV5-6 CASSFDSKGETQYF
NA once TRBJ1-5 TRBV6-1 CASRSTASNQPQHF
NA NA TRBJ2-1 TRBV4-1 CASSPGPAYNEQFF
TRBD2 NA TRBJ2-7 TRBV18 CASSPGGTSGMREQYF
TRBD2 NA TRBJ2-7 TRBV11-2 CASSFPAGPYEQYF
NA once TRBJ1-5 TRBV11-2 CASSLSGVGPQHF
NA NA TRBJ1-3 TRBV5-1 CASSLVGSTFGNTIYF
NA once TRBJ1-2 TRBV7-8 CASSPAPIRYLGYTF
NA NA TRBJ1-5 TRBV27 CASSSWGRSNQPQHF
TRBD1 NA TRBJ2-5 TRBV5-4 CASSLLDRDLQETQYF
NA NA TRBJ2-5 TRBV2 CASRRGRLQETQYF
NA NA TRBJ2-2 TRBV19 CASSTRSGNTGELFF
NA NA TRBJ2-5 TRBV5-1 CASSYGLFDETQYF
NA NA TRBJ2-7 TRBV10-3 CATGSGYEQYF
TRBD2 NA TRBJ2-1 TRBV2 CASRSGTSRINEQFF
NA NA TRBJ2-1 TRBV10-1 CASSGGGINEQFF
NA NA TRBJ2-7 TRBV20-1 CSAIWAYEQYF
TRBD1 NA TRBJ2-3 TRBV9 CASSEQQGPEDTQYF